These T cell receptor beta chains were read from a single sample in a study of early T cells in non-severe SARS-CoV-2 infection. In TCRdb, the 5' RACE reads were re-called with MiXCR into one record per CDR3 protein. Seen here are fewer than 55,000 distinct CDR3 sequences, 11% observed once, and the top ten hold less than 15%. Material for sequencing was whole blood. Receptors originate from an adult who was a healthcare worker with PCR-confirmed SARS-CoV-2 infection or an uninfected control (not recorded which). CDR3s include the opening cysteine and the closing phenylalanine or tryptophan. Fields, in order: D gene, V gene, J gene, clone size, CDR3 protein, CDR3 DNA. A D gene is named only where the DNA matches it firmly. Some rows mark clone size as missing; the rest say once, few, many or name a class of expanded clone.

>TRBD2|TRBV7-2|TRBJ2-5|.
CASSRRGGETQYF
TGTGCCAGCAGCCGACGCGGGGGAGAGACCCAGTACTTC
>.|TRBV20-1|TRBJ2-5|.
CSASLASQYF
TGCAGTGCTAGCCTAGCGTCCCAGTACTTC
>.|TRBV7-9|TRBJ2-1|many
CASSPRPGRDNNEQFF
TGTGCCAGCAGCCCACGGCCGGGCCGGGATAACAATGAGCAGTTCTTC
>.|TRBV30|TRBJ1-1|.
CAWSVSETEAFF
TGTGCCTGGAGTGTGTCAGAGACTGAAGCTTTCTTT
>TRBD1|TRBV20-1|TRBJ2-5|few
CSGRQGSGETQYF
TGCAGTGGAAGACAGGGATCAGGAGAGACCCAGTACTTC
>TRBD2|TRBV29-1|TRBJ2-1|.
CSVGVAGGEFNEQFF
TGCAGCGTTGGGGTTGCGGGAGGAGAGTTCAATGAGCAGTTCTTC
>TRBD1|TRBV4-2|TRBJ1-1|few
CASSLWTGSTEAFF
TGTGCCAGCAGCCTATGGACAGGGTCCACTGAAGCTTTCTTT
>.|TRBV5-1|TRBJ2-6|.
CASSFEEKRANVLTF
TGCGCCAGCAGCTTTGAAGAAAAACGGGCCAACGTCCTGACTTTC
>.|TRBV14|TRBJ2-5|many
CASSQDGLRGRETQYF
TGTGCCAGCAGCCAAGATGGTCTCAGAGGGCGAGAGACCCAGTACTTC
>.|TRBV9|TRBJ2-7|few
CASSSNSGPPAYEQYF
TGTGCCAGCAGCTCCAACTCAGGTCCCCCTGCCTACGAGCAGTACTTC
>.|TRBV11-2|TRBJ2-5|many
CASSFTAGQETQYF
TGTGCCAGCAGCTTCACTGCAGGGCAAGAGACCCAGTACTTC
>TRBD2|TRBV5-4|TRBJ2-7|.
CASSPTVAGGDHEQYF
TGTGCCAGCAGCCCGACAGTTGCGGGGGGGGACCACGAGCAGTACTTC
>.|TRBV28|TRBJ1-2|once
CASSIGGSGYTF
TGTGCCAGCAGTATCGGGGGATCAGGCTACACCTTC
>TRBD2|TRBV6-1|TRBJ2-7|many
CASSPTLAGVPYEQYF
TGTGCCAGCAGCCCCACCCTAGCGGGGGTTCCCTACGAGCAGTACTTC
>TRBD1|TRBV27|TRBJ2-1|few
CASTRTGPYNEQFF
TGTGCCAGCACGAGGACAGGGCCCTACAATGAGCAGTTCTTC
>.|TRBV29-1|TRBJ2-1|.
CSVELRETYNEQFF
TGCAGCGTTGAATTAAGGGAAACCTACAATGAGCAGTTCTTC
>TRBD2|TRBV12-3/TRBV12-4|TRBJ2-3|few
CASTPSGSTDTQYF
TGTGCCAGCACTCCTAGCGGTAGCACAGATACGCAGTATTTT
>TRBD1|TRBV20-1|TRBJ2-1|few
CSARGPGGYNEQFF
TGCAGTGCTAGAGGTCCAGGGGGCTACAATGAGCAGTTCTTC
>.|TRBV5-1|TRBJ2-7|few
CASSSLDSSYEQYF
TGCGCCAGCAGCTCCTTGGACAGCTCCTACGAGCAGTACTTC
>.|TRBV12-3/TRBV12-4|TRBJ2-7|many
CASSPRGISSYEQYF
TGTGCCAGCAGTCCTCGGGGGATTAGCTCCTACGAGCAGTACTTC
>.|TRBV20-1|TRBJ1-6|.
CSASFGGSSYNSPLHF
TGCAGTGCATCGTTCGGGGGGAGCTCCTATAATTCACCCCTCCACTTT
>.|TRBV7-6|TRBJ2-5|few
CASSKNTGLETQYF
TGTGCCAGCAGCAAAAATACAGGGCTAGAGACCCAGTACTTC
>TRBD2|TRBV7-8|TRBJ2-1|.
CASRRGAGEQFF
TGTGCCAGCAGGCGGGGGGCAGGTGAGCAGTTCTTC
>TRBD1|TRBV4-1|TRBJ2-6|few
CASSLEGQGSGANVLTF
TGCGCCAGCAGCCTCGAAGGACAGGGATCAGGGGCCAACGTCCTGACTTTC
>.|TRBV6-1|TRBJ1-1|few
CASSEEGSLSYLNTEAFF
TGTGCCAGCAGTGAAGAAGGGTCCCTGAGCTACCTTAACACTGAAGCTTTCTTT
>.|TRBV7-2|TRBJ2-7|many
CASSQAGTRRYEQYF
TGTGCCAGCAGCCAAGCCGGGACGAGACGCTACGAGCAGTACTTC
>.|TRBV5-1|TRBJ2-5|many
CASSRGVVGETQYF
TGCGCCAGCAGCAGGGGGGTCGTTGGAGAGACCCAGTACTTC